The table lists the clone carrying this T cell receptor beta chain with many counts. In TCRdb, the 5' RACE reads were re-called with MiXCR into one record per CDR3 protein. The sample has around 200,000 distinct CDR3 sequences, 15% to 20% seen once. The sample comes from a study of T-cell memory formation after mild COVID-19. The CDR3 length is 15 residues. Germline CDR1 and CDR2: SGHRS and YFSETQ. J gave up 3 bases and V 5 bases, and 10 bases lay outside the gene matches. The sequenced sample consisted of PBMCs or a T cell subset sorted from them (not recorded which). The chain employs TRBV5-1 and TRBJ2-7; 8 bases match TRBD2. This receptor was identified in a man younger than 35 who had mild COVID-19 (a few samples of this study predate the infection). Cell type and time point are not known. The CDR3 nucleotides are TGCGCCAGCAGTTCCCAAGCGGGGGACTTCTACGAGCAGTACTTC. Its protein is CASSSQAGDFYEQYF.